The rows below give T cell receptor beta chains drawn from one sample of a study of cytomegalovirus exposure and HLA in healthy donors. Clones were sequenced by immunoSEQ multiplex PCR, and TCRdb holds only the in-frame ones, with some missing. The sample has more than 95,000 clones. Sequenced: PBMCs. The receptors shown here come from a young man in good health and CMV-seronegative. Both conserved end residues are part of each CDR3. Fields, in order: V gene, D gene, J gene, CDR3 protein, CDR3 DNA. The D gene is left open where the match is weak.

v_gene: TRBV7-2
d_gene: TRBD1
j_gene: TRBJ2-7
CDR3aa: CASSGHTRQGVSYEQYF
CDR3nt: TGTGCCAGCAGCGGACACACCAGACAGGGGGTTTCCTACGAGCAGTACTTC

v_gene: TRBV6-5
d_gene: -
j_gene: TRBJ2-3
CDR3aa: CASSQQGLADTQYF
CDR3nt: TGTGCCAGCAGTCAACAGGGTTTAGCAGATACGCAGTATTTT

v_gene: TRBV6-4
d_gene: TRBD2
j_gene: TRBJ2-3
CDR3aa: CASILLAGDYTDTQYF
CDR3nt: TGTGCCAGCATCTTACTAGCGGGGGATTACACAGATACGCAGTATTTT

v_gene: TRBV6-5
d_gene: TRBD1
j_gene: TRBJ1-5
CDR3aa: CASSYRTGVQPQHF
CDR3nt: TGTGCCAGCAGTTACCGGACAGGGGTTCAGCCCCAGCATTTT

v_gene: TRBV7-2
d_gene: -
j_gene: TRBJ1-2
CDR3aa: CASSTAGRHPNNYGYTF
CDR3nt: TGTGCCAGCAGCACCGCGGGACGTCACCCCAATAACTATGGCTACACCTTC

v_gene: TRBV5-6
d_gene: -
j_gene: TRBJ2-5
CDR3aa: CASSPGAGISRWGTQYF
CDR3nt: TGTGCCAGCAGCCCAGGGGCCGGGATTTCGAGGTGGGGGACCCAGTACTTC

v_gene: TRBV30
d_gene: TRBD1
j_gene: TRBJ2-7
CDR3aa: CAWSVLQGRYEQYF
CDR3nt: TGTGCCTGGAGTGTATTACAGGGGAGATACGAGCAGTACTTC

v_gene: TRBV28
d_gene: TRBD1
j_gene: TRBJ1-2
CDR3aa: CASHAPGGSIYGYTF
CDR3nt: TGTGCCAGCCATGCCCCAGGGGGCAGTATCTATGGCTACACCTTC

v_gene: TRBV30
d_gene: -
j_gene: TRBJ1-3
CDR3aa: CACRGAGFSGNTIYF
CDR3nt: TGTGCCTGCCGGGGGGCGGGCTTCTCGGGAAACACCATATATTTT

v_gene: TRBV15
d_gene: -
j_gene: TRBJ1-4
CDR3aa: CATTTGPTNEKLFF
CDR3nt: TGTGCCACCACGACAGGCCCAACTAATGAAAAACTGTTTTTT

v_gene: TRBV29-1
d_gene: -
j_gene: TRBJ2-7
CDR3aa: CSVSMTLREQYF
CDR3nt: TGCAGCGTCTCTATGACCCTGCGGGAGCAGTACTTC